This TCR beta chain was observed in a study of cytomegalovirus exposure and HLA in healthy donors. Study-level findings and limits: The classifier reportedly diagnosed cytomegalovirus status with high specificity and sensitivity. The study put under 200 TCR beta chains on its list as cytomegalovirus-associated. The dataset shows that most TCR sequences were rare, while some public TCRs occurred in many donors.

CDR1 is SGHRS and CDR2 is YFSETQ in the germline V gene. This CDR3 has 15 amino acids. V lost 0 bases to trimming and J lost 8 bases; unmatched junction nucleotides: 4. Measured with immunoSEQ multiplex PCR; TCRdb has only the in-frame clones, and not every one. The table has 100,000 to 150,000 clones, around 94% seen once; the top ten hold less than 1.5%. With regard to this clone: Its antigen remains unidentified.

The sequencing sample was made of PBMCs. The chain employs TRBV5-1 and TRBJ1-4, with TRBD1 matching 10 bases. The sequence was obtained from a woman between 18 and 30 years old in good health and CMV-seronegative. Here the CDR3 DNA reads TGCGCCAGCAGCTTGGCCAGGACAGGGGGGGAAAAACTGTTTTTT. Encoded protein: CASSLARTGGEKLFF.